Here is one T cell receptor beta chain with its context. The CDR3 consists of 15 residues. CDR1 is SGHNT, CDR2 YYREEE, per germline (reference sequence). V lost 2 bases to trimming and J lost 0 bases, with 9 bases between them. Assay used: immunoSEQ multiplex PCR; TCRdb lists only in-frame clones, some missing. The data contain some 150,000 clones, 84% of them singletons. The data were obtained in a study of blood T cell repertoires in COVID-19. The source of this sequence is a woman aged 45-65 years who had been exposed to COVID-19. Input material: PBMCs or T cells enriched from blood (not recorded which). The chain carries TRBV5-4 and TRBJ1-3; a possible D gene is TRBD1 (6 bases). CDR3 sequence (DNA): TGTGCCAGCAGCTTAGGACAGCGCTCTGGAAACACCATATATTTT. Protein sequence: CASSLGQRSGNTIYF.